This entry lists 32 T cell receptor beta chains sequenced from one sample in a study of beta chain features in type 1 diabetes. Study-wide results and caveats: In every one of the four CD4+ subsets, TCRB CDR3s were moderately but significantly shorter in Type 1 diabetes patients.

Sequenced material consisted of expressed TCRB transcripts (all of the isolated RNA was reverse transcribed). Data came from immunoSEQ multiplex PCR; TCRdb stores just in-frame clones and leaves some out. Found here are roughly 260,000 clones, under 13% of them singletons; the top ten hold over 0.015%. Their antigens are not known. The material sequenced was naive CD4+ T cells from blood. These receptor sequences come from a man aged 25 to 40 with type 1 diabetes.

This clone occurred a few times. The chain is built from TRBV11-2 and TRBJ2-5, with a possible D match to TRBD1 (6 bases). Trimming took 5 bases from V and 9 from J, leaving 13 bases between them. CDR1 is SGHAT and CDR2 is FQNNGV in the germline V gene. The CDR3 loop spans 12 amino acids. CDR3 in amino acids: CASSPRTAPQYF. DNA of the CDR3: TGTGCCAGCAGCCCGCGGACAGCACCCCAGTACTTC.

The chain employs TRBV10-2 and TRBJ1-4; tentatively, D is TRBD1 (6 bases). The V and J ends lost 0 bases and 7 bases respectively, with 12 bases between them. This CDR3 contains 15 residues. Germline values: CDR1 WSHSY, CDR2 SAAADI. CDR3 sequence: CASSESGTGREKLFF. The CDR3 coding sequence is TGCGCCAGCAGTGAGTCAGGAACAGGGCGTGAAAAACTGTTTTTT.

The chain links TRBV18 to TRBJ2-1; 8 nucleotides agree with TRBD2. The CDR3 runs 16 residues. Trimming took 3 bases from V and 2 from J; bases not matched to a gene: 6. Looked up from germline, CDR1 is KGHSH and CDR2 is LQKENI. CDR3: CASSPVGGATYNEQFF. CDR3 coding DNA: TGTGCCAGCTCACCGGTCGGGGGGGCGACCTACAATGAGCAGTTCTTC.

The chain has TRBV9 and TRBJ2-1; 13 nucleotides align to TRBD2. Trimming removed 3 bases from V and 10 bases from J; junction bases left unmatched: 4. Per the germline V gene, CDR1 is SGDLS and CDR2 is YYNGEE. The CDR3 is made up of 14 amino acids. Written as DNA, the CDR3 is TGTGCCAGCAGCGCATGGGGACTAGCGGGGGAGCAGTTCTTC. This translates into CASSAWGLAGEQFF.

This clone was seen more than once but under ten times. This rearrangement joins TRBV5-6 to TRBJ2-1, with D hard to call. Looked up from germline, CDR1 is SGHDT and CDR2 is YYEEEE. The CDR3 is 11 amino acids. Deletions cut 2 bases from V and 9 bases from J, with 6 bases between. The CDR3 here is CASSLSTEQFF. CDR3 coding DNA: TGTGCCAGCAGCTTAAGCACTGAGCAGTTCTTC.

This clone has a handful of counts. The genes are TRBV9 and TRBJ1-2, with D possibly matching TRBD1 (5 bases). The germline V gene encodes CDR1 SGDLS and CDR2 YYNGEE. V was pared by 3 bases and J by 3 bases, with 9 bases between. The CDR3 length is 13 residues. The CDR3 spells CASSAQGDYGYTF. The CDR3, as DNA: TGTGCCAGCAGCGCTCAGGGTGACTATGGCTACACCTTC.

The J gene is TRBJ2-3, the V gene TRBV29-1, with TRBD2 matching 7 bases. V dropped 4 bases and J dropped 1; count of bases not matched to a gene: 5. CDR1 SQVTM and CDR2 ANQGSEA come from the germline V gene. This CDR3 comprises 14 residues. CDR3 region: CSVVLAARTDTQYF. In nucleotides, the CDR3 is TGCAGCGTTGTGCTAGCGGCCCGCACAGATACGCAGTATTTT.

This clone turned up a few times. The chain couples TRBV7-3 to TRBJ2-2, with D maybe TRBD2 (5 bases). In germline, CDR1 is SGHTA, CDR2 FQGTGA. The V and J ends lost 6 bases and 1 base respectively, with 9 bases between them. This CDR3 is built from 14 residues. In DNA form, the CDR3 reads TGTGCCAGCAGGCGAGGAGGGAACACCGGGGAGCTGTTTTTT. Translated, it gives CASRRGGNTGELFF.

This clone was seen a handful of times. The rearrangement uses TRBV18 and TRBJ1-4; D gene unclear. Germline CDR1 is KGHSH and CDR2 is LQKENI. The CDR3 sequence is 14 residues long. V was clipped by 3 bases and J by 0 bases, with 5 bases between them. The CDR3 DNA follows: TGTGCCAGCTCACCCGGGGCAACTAATGAAAAACTGTTTTTT. Encoded protein: CASSPGATNEKLFF.

A few counts support this clone. The CDR3 bases are TGTGCCAGCAGTGAAAGAGACAGGGCCTACGAGCAGTACTTC. Its translation is CASSERDRAYEQYF. J is TRBJ2-7 and V is TRBV2; 7 nucleotides agree with TRBD1. V shed 2 bases and J 2 bases; nucleotides not matched to a gene: 3. Per germline, CDR1 SNHLY and CDR2 FYNNEI. The CDR3 sequence is 14 residues long.

This clone occurred a few times. The chain links TRBV5-4 to TRBJ1-1; weak D call: TRBD1 (5 bases). V shed 2 bases and J shed 3 bases, with 14 bases lying between them. The germline V gene encodes CDR1 SGHNT and CDR2 YYREEE (reference sequence). The CDR3 is made up of 15 amino acids. CDR3 sequence: CASSFMGVADTEAFF. CDR3 in DNA: TGTGCCAGCAGCTTCATGGGGGTAGCGGACACTGAAGCTTTCTTT.

The J gene is TRBJ1-6, the V gene TRBV19; the D gene is possibly TRBD1 (5 bases). CDR3 length: 18 residues. Germline CDR1 reads LNHDA; CDR2 reads SQIVND (reference sequence). V shed 8 bases and J shed 0 bases, with 20 bases lying between them. In DNA, the CDR3 is TGTGCCAGTGCCGACCAGGGATGGCAGAGCTCCTATAATTCACCCCTCCACTTT. Amino acids: CASADQGWQSSYNSPLHF.

The genes are TRBV6-5 and TRBJ2-5; D might be TRBD2 (6 bases). V was trimmed by 2 bases and J by 4 bases, leaving 14 bases between them. CDR1 is MNHEY and CDR2 is SVGAGI in the germline V gene. CDR3 length: 15 amino acids. The CDR3 DNA follows: TGTGCCAGCAGTTACACGGGGACTCTCGGAGAGACCCAGTACTTC. This encodes CASSYTGTLGETQYF.

There are a few counts of this clone. This chain joins TRBV30 and TRBJ2-1; 15 bases map to TRBD2. Germline loops: CDR1 GTSNPN, CDR2 SVGIG (reference sequence). This CDR3 has 13 amino acids. Trimming at V came to 8 bases and at J to 7 bases, leaving 3 bases not matched to a gene. The DNA of the CDR3 is TGTGCCAGGACTAGCGGGGGGGGGAATGAGCAGTTCTTC. It yields the protein CARTSGGGNEQFF.

This rearrangement joins TRBV28 to TRBJ2-1, with 7 nucleotides matching TRBD2. The V gene end was trimmed by 8 bases and the J gene end by 4 bases; junction bases not matched to a gene: 2. This CDR3 has 12 amino acids. Germline V lookup: CDR1 MDHEN, CDR2 SYDVKM. The CDR3 nucleotides are TGTGCCAGCGGGACTACTTACAATGAGCAGTTCTTC. Residues: CASGTTYNEQFF.

The chain joins TRBV7-9 to TRBJ2-1; unclear D gene. CDR3 length: 13 amino acids. The V and J ends lost 8 bases and 0 bases respectively, with 8 bases between them. Germline CDR1 SEHNR, CDR2 FQNEAQ (reference sequence). In DNA form, the CDR3 reads TGTGCCAGCTCCACAGACTCCTACAATGAGCAGTTCTTC. It specifies CASSTDSYNEQFF.

The V and J genes are TRBV2 and TRBJ2-5; D possibly corresponds to TRBD1 (6 bases). The V end was cut by 5 bases, the J end by 5 bases, with 12 bases between. CDR3 length equals 13 residues. CDR1 is SNHLY, CDR2 FYNNEI, per germline. As DNA, the CDR3 is TGTGCCAGCAGTTACAGGGCAGGGGAGACCCAGTACTTC. It translates to CASSYRAGETQYF.

There are a few counts of this clone. J is TRBJ1-5 and V is TRBV7-2; possibly TRBD1 for D (5 bases). The germline CDR1 and CDR2 sequences are SGHTA and FQGNSA. The ends were cut back, 5 bases at V and 3 bases at J, with 14 bases in the middle. The CDR3 sequence is 15 residues long. As DNA, the CDR3 is TGTGCCAGCAGCCCACGTGGGGGGATCAATCAGCCCCAGCATTTT. It encodes CASSPRGGINQPQHF.

The rearrangement joins TRBV4-2 to TRBJ2-3; 7 positions match TRBD2. This CDR3 contains 16 residues. The V and J ends lost 0 bases and 2 bases, in that order; junction bases with no gene match: 5. Germline-derived CDR1 and CDR2 are LGHNA and YNFKEQ. The CDR3 coding sequence is TGTGCCAGCAGCCAAGATCTGGCGGGGGTCACAGATACGCAGTATTTT. Translation: CASSQDLAGVTDTQYF.

Regarding this clone: The same CDR3 arises from other DNA sequences in this sample as well. J is TRBJ2-3 and V is TRBV5-4; D unclear. The CDR3 contains 14 residues. The V and J ends lost 3 bases and 1 base respectively, with 9 bases between them. CDR1 is SGHNT, CDR2 YYREEE, per germline (reference sequence). In DNA, the CDR3 is TGTGCCAGCAGCTCCCCTAGAGGCACAGATACGCAGTATTTT. Residues: CASSSPRGTDTQYF.

This chain uses TRBV6-5 with TRBJ1-1; no reliable D call. The V end lost 2 bases, the J end lost 1 base, and 5 bases lay between the germline ends. This CDR3 spans 13 amino acids. Per the germline V gene, CDR1 is MNHEY and CDR2 is SVGAGI. CDR3: CASSYAENTEAFF. The CDR3 nucleotides are TGTGCCAGCAGTTACGCGGAGAACACTGAAGCTTTCTTT.

This chain connects TRBV2 to TRBJ2-2, with D possibly TRBD1 on 7 matching bases. Germline assignment: CDR1 SNHLY and CDR2 FYNNEI. There are 15 residues in the CDR3. V lost 2 bases to trimming and J lost 5 bases, with 12 bases between them. CDR3 nucleotides: TGTGCCAGCAGTGAACAGGGGGGAATTACCGGGGAGCTGTTTTTT. Amino acid sequence: CASSEQGGITGELFF.

J is TRBJ1-1 and V is TRBV18, with D unresolved. The CDR3 totals 16 residues. V shed 4 bases and J shed 1 base, with 16 bases lying between them. Looked up from germline, CDR1 is KGHSH and CDR2 is LQKENI. CDR3 region: CASSRRTVEGNTEAFF. The CDR3 region has the DNA TGTGCCAGCTCACGCAGGACGGTCGAGGGGAACACTGAAGCTTTCTTT.

This clone was seen a handful of times. This same CDR3 is encoded by further DNA sequences in the sample. The chain joins TRBV5-1 to TRBJ2-1; 9 bases match TRBD1. V was clipped by 2 bases and J by 8 bases; unmatched bases: 2. Germline CDR1 SGHRS, CDR2 YFSETQ. The CDR3 has 13 residues. This CDR3 is CASSFTGGDEQFF. The CDR3 DNA is TGCGCCAGCAGCTTTACAGGGGGCGATGAGCAGTTCTTC.

The CDR3 region has the DNA TGTGCCAGCAGCGTTGAGGGGAGCGGGGGGGCGGATGAGCAGTTCTTC. This gives the protein CASSVEGSGGADEQFF. The chain has TRBV9 and TRBJ2-1, with 10 positions matching TRBD2. Germline V lookup: CDR1 SGDLS, CDR2 YYNGEE. After removal of 2 bases from V and 8 bases from J, the junction contained 10 bases not matched to a gene. The CDR3 length is 16 residues.

The chain couples TRBV7-2 to TRBJ1-6, with D tentatively TRBD1 (5 bases). Trimming took off 5 bases at V and 9 bases at J, with 20 bases between the two ends. CDR3 length: 16 residues. Germline V gives CDR1 SGHTA, CDR2 FQGNSA. The CDR3 coding sequence is TGTGCCAGCAGCCATGGGCGGGGCCAGGTACCTTCACCCCTCCACTTT. Amino acids: CASSHGRGQVPSPLHF.

This clone was recorded a few times. The gene calls are TRBV6-5 and TRBJ1-1, with unresolved D. CDR3 length: 13 amino acids. The germline CDR1 and CDR2 sequences are MNHEY and SVGAGI. V lost 6 bases to trimming and J lost 1 base, with 9 bases between them. CDR3 loop: CASRDRGNTEAFF. The CDR3 DNA reads TGTGCCAGCAGGGACCGGGGGAACACTGAAGCTTTCTTT.

This clone was counted only a few times. This sequence joins TRBV18 and TRBJ2-7, with TRBD2 identical over 7 bases. V dropped 6 bases and J dropped 3; count of bases not matched to a gene: 8. The length of the CDR3 is 14 residues. CDR1 is KGHSH, CDR2 LQKENI, per germline. The CDR3 reads CASSPSAGFYEQYF. The CDR3 DNA sequence: TGTGCCAGCTCGCCTTCAGCGGGGTTCTACGAGCAGTACTTC.

This clone was seen more than once but under ten times. The junction departs from the called germline gene at one end, perhaps through a read error. The chain couples TRBV12-5 to TRBJ1-5, with 12 bases aligning to TRBD1. The CDR3 is 17 residues long. Germline V gene lookup returns CDR1 LGHNT and CDR2 FRNRAP. CDR3 nucleotides: TGTGCTAGTGGCTTGGGACAGGGGGCTAAGGGCAATCAGCCCCAGCATTTT. It encodes CASGLGQGAKGNQPQHF.

This clone was observed a few times. The chain employs TRBV5-4 and TRBJ2-2; 9 nucleotides align to TRBD1. With V trimmed by 2 bases and J by 5 bases, 13 bases remained unmatched. Per the germline V gene, CDR1 is SGHNT and CDR2 is YYREEE (reference sequence). The CDR3 runs 18 residues. The CDR3 region has the DNA TGTGCCAGCAGCTTACGACAGGGGGGATTAAGTTTAACCGGGGAGCTGTTTTTT. It encodes CASSLRQGGLSLTGELFF.

This clone has only a few counts. The V call is TRBV5-4, the J call TRBJ2-1, with D perhaps TRBD2 (5 bases). This CDR3 has 14 amino acids. V lost 4 bases and J lost 2, with 10 bases in between. Per the germline V gene, CDR1 is SGHNT and CDR2 is YYREEE (reference sequence). The CDR3 coding sequence is TGTGCCAGCAGCCGTGAGGGAACCTACAATGAGCAGTTCTTC. Its protein product is CASSREGTYNEQFF.

This chain uses TRBV30 with TRBJ1-1; D unclear. Trimming took off 1 base at V and 7 bases at J, with 7 bases between the two ends. Germline CDR1 GTSNPN, CDR2 SVGIG (reference sequence). The CDR3 loop spans 11 amino acids. The CDR3 loop reads CAWSGRNEAFF. The CDR3 DNA sequence: TGTGCCTGGAGTGGGAGAAATGAAGCTTTCTTT.